This T cell receptor (beta chain) was recovered during a study of blood T cell repertoires in COVID-19. On the study more broadly: Sources were T cells, B-cell-depleted T cells, or PBMCs; the material itself was cDNA or gDNA.

This CDR3 has 19 amino acids. CDR1 and CDR2 from the germline V gene are LNHDA and SQIVND (reference sequence). J gave up 1 base and V 9 bases, and 15 bases lay outside the gene matches. Sequencing used immunoSEQ multiplex PCR; TCRdb keeps in-frame clones, though not all of them. The repertoire holds about 150,000 clones, 80% to 90% seen once, with roughly 3.4% in the top ten. The sample was peripheral blood. The chain uses TRBV19 and TRBJ2-4; 13 nucleotides line up with TRBD2. The TCR originated in a man aged 65 to 85 with acute or convalescent COVID-19. CDR3 in DNA: TGTGCCAGCGGAACTGGACTAGCGGGAGCTGAGGGTGCCAAAAACATTCAGTACTTC. This gives the protein CASGTGLAGAEGAKNIQYF.